A selection of T cell receptor beta chains follows, all from one sample in a study of blood T cell repertoires in COVID-19. The table came from immunoSEQ multiplex PCR; TCRdb's copy has only in-frame clones and leaves some out. Here the sample spans 150,000 to 200,000 clones, 65% to 85% being singletons. Sequencing was performed on peripheral blood. These receptor sequences come from a woman in her 30s with acute or convalescent COVID-19. The CDR3 runs from the conserved cysteine through the conserved F or W. A D gene is named only where the DNA matches it firmly. Not every row has a clone size; where given, it reads once, few, many or a size class.

d_call j_call clone_size v_call cdr3_aa cdr3_nt
TRBD1 TRBJ1-4 . TRBV5-4 CASSATGGRNEKLFF TGTGCCAGCAGCGCTACAGGGGGCCGTAATGAAAAACTGTTTTTT
. TRBJ2-2 . TRBV6-5 CASSYSEGGGELFF TGTGCCAGCAGTTACTCGGAGGGTGGCGGGGAGCTGTTTTTT
TRBD2 TRBJ2-5 . TRBV15 CATSRASGGYGETQYF TGTGCCACCAGCAGAGCTAGCGGGGGTTATGGGGAGACCCAGTACTTC
TRBD1 TRBJ1-2 . TRBV19 CASEGQGYGYTF TGTGCCAGTGAGGGACAGGGCTATGGCTACACCTTC
TRBD1 TRBJ2-5 . TRBV7-2 CASSLAGGQGQETQYF TGTGCCAGCAGCTTAGCGGGGGGACAGGGACAAGAGACCCAGTACTTC
. TRBJ1-1 . TRBV12-3/TRBV12-4 CASSPDSNTEAFF TGTGCCAGCAGCCCAGACAGCAACACTGAAGCTTTCTTT
. TRBJ2-3 . TRBV14 CASSQVSVTQYF TGTGCCAGCAGCCAAGTGTCAGTTACGCAGTATTTT
. TRBJ2-5 . TRBV12-3/TRBV12-4 CASRRQETQYF TGTGCCAGCAGGCGTCAAGAGACCCAGTACTTC
. TRBJ2-1 . TRBV19 CASSMLDSYNEQFF TGTGCCAGTAGTATGTTAGACTCCTACAATGAGCAGTTCTTC
. TRBJ1-2 . TRBV27 CASRGAGAYGYTF TGTGCCAGCAGGGGGGCGGGGGCCTATGGCTACACCTTC
TRBD2 TRBJ2-1 . TRBV4-3 CASSPGLVNEQFF TGCGCCAGCAGCCCCGGACTAGTAAATGAGCAGTTCTTC
TRBD2 TRBJ2-1 . TRBV3-1/TRBV3-2 CASSPSGAYNEQFF TGTGCCAGCAGCCCTAGCGGGGCCTACAATGAGCAGTTCTTC
. TRBJ1-1 . TRBV3-1/TRBV3-2 CASSQEYSEAFF TGTGCCAGCAGCCAAGAATATAGTGAAGCTTTCTTT
TRBD2 TRBJ2-1 . TRBV28 CASSFGLAAPYNEQFF TGTGCCAGCAGTTTTGGACTAGCGGCACCTTACAATGAGCAGTTCTTC
TRBD2 TRBJ2-1 . TRBV9 CASSVVASGYNEQFF TGTGCCAGCAGCGTAGTGGCTAGCGGGTACAATGAGCAGTTCTTC
TRBD2 TRBJ2-1 . TRBV5-1 CASSGLTSGGAGEQFF TGCGCCAGCAGCGGGTTGACTAGCGGGGGGGCAGGTGAGCAGTTCTTC
TRBD1 TRBJ2-2 . TRBV5-1 CASSLVTGASTGELFF TGCGCCAGCAGCTTGGTGACAGGGGCATCAACCGGGGAGCTGTTTTTT
. TRBJ1-1 . TRBV19 CASSIGLVNTEAFF TGTGCCAGTAGTATAGGACTGGTGAACACTGAAGCTTTCTTT
TRBD1 TRBJ2-5 . TRBV7-2 CASSLLTWTGKETQYF TGTGCCAGCAGCTTATTGACTTGGACAGGGAAAGAGACCCAGTACTTC
. TRBJ2-5 once TRBV4-1 CASSPPLRSETQYF TGCGCCAGCAGCCCCCCCTTGAGGTCAGAGACCCAGTACTTC
. TRBJ1-2 . TRBV12-3/TRBV12-4 CASSLARFYGYTF TGTGCCAGCAGTTTAGCCAGGTTCTATGGCTACACCTTC
TRBD1 TRBJ1-2 . TRBV19 CASSFGQGVGYTF TGTGCCAGTAGTTTCGGACAGGGGGTTGGCTACACCTTC
TRBD2 TRBJ2-7 once TRBV30 CAGLAELDVYEQYF TGTGCCGGGCTAGCGGAGCTTGACGTGTACGAGCAGTACTTC
. TRBJ2-5 . TRBV11-2 CASSFEGWTQYF TGTGCCAGCAGCTTTGAGGGATGGACCCAGTACTTC
TRBD1 TRBJ1-2 . TRBV30 CAWSTEGAGYGYTF TGTGCCTGGAGTACGGAGGGGGCGGGCTATGGCTACACCTTC
. TRBJ1-4 . TRBV10-3 CAISDGGGLAEKLFF TGTGCCATCAGTGATGGGGGAGGTTTGGCTGAAAAACTGTTTTTT
. TRBJ1-1 . TRBV27 CASSRTGLGMNTEAFF TGTGCCAGCAGCCGTACTGGACTAGGGATGAACACTGAAGCTTTCTTT
. TRBJ1-2 . TRBV28 CASSLRAGQGNYGYTF TGTGCCAGCAGTCTTCGGGCGGGCCAGGGGAACTATGGCTACACCTTC
TRBD2 TRBJ2-5 . TRBV4-2 CASSRSGEETQYF TGTGCCAGCAGTCGGAGCGGGGAAGAGACCCAGTACTTC
TRBD1 TRBJ1-5 . TRBV10-3 CAISERGQGYQPQHF TGTGCCATCAGTGAGCGGGGACAGGGCTATCAGCCCCAGCATTTT
. TRBJ2-5 . TRBV30 CAQGGSSGSQETQYF TGTGCCCAAGGGGGGTCTAGCGGATCCCAAGAGACCCAGTACTTC
. TRBJ1-5 . TRBV6-2/TRBV6-3 CASSTGRGGEPQHF TGTGCCAGCAGTACAGGGCGAGGGGGTGAGCCCCAGCATTTT
. TRBJ1-6 once TRBV7-9 CASRPDIGDSPLHF TGTGCCAGCAGACCGGACATCGGTGATTCACCCCTCCACTTT
. TRBJ1-1 . TRBV3-1/TRBV3-2 CASSPLQGFLGTEAFF TGTGCCAGCAGCCCCCTACAGGGCTTCTTGGGGACTGAAGCTTTCTTT
. TRBJ2-5 . TRBV5-1 CASSFKETQYF TGCGCCAGCAGCTTCAAAGAGACCCAGTACTTC
TRBD1 TRBJ1-1 . TRBV13 CASSIGGLSEAFF TGTGCCAGCAGTATAGGGGGCCTATCTGAAGCTTTCTTT
. TRBJ2-3 few TRBV9 CASSSGVMAGTDTQYF TGTGCCAGCAGCTCCGGGGTTATGGCCGGCACAGATACGCAGTATTTT
TRBD1 TRBJ1-2 . TRBV13 CASSLGMGQGRNYGYTF TGTGCCAGCAGCCTAGGAATGGGACAGGGGCGGAACTATGGCTACACCTTC
. TRBJ2-7 . TRBV7-8 CASSLGLAVYEQYF TGTGCCAGCAGCTTAGGGTTGGCAGTATACGAGCAGTACTTC
TRBD1 TRBJ2-3 . TRBV15 CATRHGRGPDTQYF TGTGCCACCAGACATGGCAGGGGGCCGGATACGCAGTATTTT
TRBD1 TRBJ2-2 once TRBV30 CAWSARGMGTGELFF TGTGCCTGGAGTGCCAGGGGGATGGGCACCGGGGAGCTGTTTTTT
. TRBJ1-2 . TRBV6-4 CASSETDRDYGYTF TGTGCCAGCAGTGAAACGGACAGAGACTATGGCTACACCTTC
TRBD1 TRBJ1-5 . TRBV5-6 CASSGTGVGQPQHF TGTGCCAGCAGCGGGACAGGGGTGGGGCAGCCCCAGCATTTT
. TRBJ1-2 once TRBV18 CASSPPGAVYGYTF TGTGCCAGCTCACCACCGGGGGCGGTCTATGGCTACACCTTC
TRBD1 TRBJ2-3 . TRBV4-3 CASSEIGQGPDTQYF TGCGCCAGCAGCGAAATTGGACAGGGGCCAGATACGCAGTATTTT
. TRBJ1-6 . TRBV4-1 CASTVEGLSSYNSPLHF TGCGCCAGCACCGTGGAGGGGCTCAGCTCCTATAATTCACCCCTCCACTTT
. TRBJ2-1 . TRBV4-1 CASSQDSDERDEQFF TGCGCCAGCAGCCAAGATAGCGATGAGCGCGATGAGCAGTTCTTC
. TRBJ1-5 many TRBV10-2 CASQSGQYSNQPQHF TGCGCCAGCCAAAGTGGACAGTATAGCAATCAGCCCCAGCATTTT
. TRBJ2-1 . TRBV11-2 CASSLARALINEQFF TGTGCCAGCAGCTTAGCGAGGGCACTTATAAATGAGCAGTTCTTC
TRBD1 TRBJ1-2 . TRBV19 CASRPGQGGYTF TGTGCCAGTAGACCCGGACAGGGGGGCTACACCTTC
TRBD1 TRBJ1-4 . TRBV28 CASSFGRGGNINEKLFF TGTGCCAGCAGTTTTGGGAGAGGGGGCAACATTAATGAAAAACTGTTTTTT
. TRBJ2-2 . TRBV28 CASSLTGGTGTGELFF TGTGCCAGCAGTCTGACCGGGGGTACAGGTACCGGGGAGCTGTTTTTT
. TRBJ1-6 . TRBV27 CASSPPVQTNSPLHF TGTGCCAGCAGTCCTCCCGTACAAACGAATTCACCCCTCCACTTT